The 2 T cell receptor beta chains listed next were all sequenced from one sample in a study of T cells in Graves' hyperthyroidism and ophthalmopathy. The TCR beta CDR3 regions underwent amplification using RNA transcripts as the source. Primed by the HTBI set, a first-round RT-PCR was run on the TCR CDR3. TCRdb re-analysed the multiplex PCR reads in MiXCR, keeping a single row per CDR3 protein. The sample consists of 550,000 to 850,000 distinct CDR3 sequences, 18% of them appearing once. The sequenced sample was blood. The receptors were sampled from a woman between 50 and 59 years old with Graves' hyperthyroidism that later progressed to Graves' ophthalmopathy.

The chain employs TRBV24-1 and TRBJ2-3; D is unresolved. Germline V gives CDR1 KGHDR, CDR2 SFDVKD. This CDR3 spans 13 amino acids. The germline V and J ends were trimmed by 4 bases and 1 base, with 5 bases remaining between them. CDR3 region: CATSDPGTDTQYF. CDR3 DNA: TGTGCCACCAGTGACCCAGGCACAGATACGCAGTATTTT.

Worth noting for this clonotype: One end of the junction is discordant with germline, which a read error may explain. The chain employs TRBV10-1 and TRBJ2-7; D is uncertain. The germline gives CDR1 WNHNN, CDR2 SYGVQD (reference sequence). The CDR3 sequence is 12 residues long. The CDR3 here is CASNSEIYEQYF. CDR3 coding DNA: TGCGCTAGCAATTCGGAGATCTACGAGCAGTACTTC.